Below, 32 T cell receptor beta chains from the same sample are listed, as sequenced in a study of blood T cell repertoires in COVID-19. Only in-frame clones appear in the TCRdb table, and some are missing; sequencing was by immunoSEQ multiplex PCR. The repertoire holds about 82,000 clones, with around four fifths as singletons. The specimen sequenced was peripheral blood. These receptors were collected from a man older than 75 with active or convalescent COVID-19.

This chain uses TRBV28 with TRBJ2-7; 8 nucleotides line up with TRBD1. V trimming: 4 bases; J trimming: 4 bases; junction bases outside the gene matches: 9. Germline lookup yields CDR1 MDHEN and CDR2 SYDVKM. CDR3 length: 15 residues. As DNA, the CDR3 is TGTGCCAGCAGTTCCAGGACAGGGATAAAGTACGAGCAGTACGTC. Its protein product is CASSSRTGIKYEQYV.

The chain's CDR3 is CASSLPGQGPLEQYV. As DNA, the CDR3 is TGTGCCAGCAGTCTCCCGGGACAGGGCCCCCTCGAGCAGTACGTC. This chain uses TRBV28 with TRBJ2-7; 9 bases agree with TRBD1. V was pared by 5 bases and J by 6 bases, with 11 bases of the junction left unmatched. Germline CDR1 and CDR2: MDHEN and SYDVKM. CDR3 length equals 15 residues.

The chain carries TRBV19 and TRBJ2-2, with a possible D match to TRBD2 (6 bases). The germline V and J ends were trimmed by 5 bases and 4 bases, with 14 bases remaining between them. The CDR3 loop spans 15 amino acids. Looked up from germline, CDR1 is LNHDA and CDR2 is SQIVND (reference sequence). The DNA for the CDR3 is TGTGCCAGTAGTCCCGGGGGAGGAACCACCGGGGAGCTGTTTTTT. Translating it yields CASSPGGGTTGELFF.

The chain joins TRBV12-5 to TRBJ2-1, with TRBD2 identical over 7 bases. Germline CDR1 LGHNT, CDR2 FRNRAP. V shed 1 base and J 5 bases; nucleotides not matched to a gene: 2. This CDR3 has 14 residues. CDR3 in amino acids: CASGLGGLNNEQFF. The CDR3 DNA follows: TGTGCTAGTGGTTTGGGGGGACTAAACAATGAGCAGTTCTTC.

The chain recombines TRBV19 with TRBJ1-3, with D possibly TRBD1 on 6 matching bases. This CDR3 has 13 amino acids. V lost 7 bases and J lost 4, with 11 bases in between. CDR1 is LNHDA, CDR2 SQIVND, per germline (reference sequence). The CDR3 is CASTRTAGNTIYF. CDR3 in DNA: TGTGCCAGTACGAGGACAGCGGGAAACACCATATATTTT.

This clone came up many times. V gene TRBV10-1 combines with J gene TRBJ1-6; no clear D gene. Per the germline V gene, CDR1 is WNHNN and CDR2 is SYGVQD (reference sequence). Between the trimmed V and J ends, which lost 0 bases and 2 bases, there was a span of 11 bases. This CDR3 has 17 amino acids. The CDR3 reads CASSESTVSPYNSPLHF. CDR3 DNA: TGCGCCAGCAGTGAGTCAACTGTTAGCCCCTATAATTCACCCCTCCACTTT.

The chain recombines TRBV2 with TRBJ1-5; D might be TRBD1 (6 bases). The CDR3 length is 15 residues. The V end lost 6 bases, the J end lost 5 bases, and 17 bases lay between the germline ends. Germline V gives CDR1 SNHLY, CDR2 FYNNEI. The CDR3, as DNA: TGTGCCAGCAGCCCGATTCGGGGGGCAGATCAGCCCCAGCATTTT. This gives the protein CASSPIRGADQPQHF. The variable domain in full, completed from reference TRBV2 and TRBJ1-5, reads EPEVTQTPSHQVTQMGQEVILRCVPISNHLYFYWYRQILGQKVEFLVSFYNNEISEKSEIFDDQFSVERPDGSNFTLKIRSTKLEDSAMYFCASSPIRGADQPQHFGDGTRLSIL.

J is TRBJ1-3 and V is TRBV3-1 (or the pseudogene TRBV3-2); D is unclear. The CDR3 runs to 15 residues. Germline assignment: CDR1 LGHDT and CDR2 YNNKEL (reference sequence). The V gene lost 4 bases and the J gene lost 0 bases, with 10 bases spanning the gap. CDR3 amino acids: CASSPVRSSGNTIYF. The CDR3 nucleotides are TGTGCCAGCAGCCCGGTAAGAAGCTCTGGAAACACCATATATTTT.

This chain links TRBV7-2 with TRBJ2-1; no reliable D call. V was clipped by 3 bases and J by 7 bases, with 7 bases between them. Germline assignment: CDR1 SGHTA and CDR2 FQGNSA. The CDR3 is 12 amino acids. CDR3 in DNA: TGTGCCAGCAGCTTCGTACTGAATGAGCAGTTCTTC. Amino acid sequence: CASSFVLNEQFF. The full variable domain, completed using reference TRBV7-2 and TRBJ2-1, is GAGVSQSPSNKVTEKGKDVELRCDPISGHTALYWYRQSLGQGLEFLIYFQGNSAPDKSGLPSDRFSAERTGGSVSTLTIQRTQQEDSAVYLCASSFVLNEQFFGPGTRLTVL.

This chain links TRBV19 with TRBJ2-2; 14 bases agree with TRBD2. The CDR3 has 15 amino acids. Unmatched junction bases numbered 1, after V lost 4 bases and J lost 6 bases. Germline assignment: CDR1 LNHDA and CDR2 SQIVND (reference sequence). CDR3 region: CASSTGLAGAGELFF. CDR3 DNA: TGTGCCAGTAGTACGGGACTAGCGGGAGCCGGGGAGCTGTTTTTT. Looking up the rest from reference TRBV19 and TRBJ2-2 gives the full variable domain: DGGITQSPKYLFRKEGQNVTLSCEQNLNHDAMYWYRQDPGQGLRLIYYSQIVNDFQKGDIAEGYSVSREKKESFPLTVTSAQKNPTAFYLCASSTGLAGAGELFFGEGSRLTVL.

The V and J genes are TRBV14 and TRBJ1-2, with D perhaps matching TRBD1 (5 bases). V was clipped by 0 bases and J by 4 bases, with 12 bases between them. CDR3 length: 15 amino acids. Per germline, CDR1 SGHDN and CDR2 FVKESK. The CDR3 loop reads CASSQDAGRFYGYTF. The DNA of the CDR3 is TGTGCCAGCAGCCAAGATGCGGGACGGTTCTATGGCTACACCTTC. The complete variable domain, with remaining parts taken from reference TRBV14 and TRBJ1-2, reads EAGVTQFPSHSVIEKGQTVTLRCDPISGHDNLYWYRRVMGKEIKFLLHFVKESKQDESGMPNNRFLAERTGGTYSTLKVQPAELEDSGVYFCASSQDAGRFYGYTFGSGTRLTVV.

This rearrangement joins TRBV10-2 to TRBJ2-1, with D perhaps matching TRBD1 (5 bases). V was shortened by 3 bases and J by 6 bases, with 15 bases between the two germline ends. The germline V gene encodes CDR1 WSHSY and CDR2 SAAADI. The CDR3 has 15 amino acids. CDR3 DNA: TGCGCCAGCAGTGATTGGAGACAGCTACCCAATGAGCAGTTCTTC. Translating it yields CASSDWRQLPNEQFF.

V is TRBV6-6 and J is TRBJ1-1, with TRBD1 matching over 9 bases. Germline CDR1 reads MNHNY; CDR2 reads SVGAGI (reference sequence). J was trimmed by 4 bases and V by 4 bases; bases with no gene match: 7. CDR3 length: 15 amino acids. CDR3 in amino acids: CASSLQGAHVTEAFF. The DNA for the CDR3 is TGTGCCAGCAGTTTACAGGGGGCGCATGTCACTGAAGCTTTCTTT.

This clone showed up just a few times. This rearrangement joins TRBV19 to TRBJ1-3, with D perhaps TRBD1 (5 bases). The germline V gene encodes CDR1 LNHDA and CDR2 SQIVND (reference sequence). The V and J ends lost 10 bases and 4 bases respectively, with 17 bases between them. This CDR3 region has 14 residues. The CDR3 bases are TGTGCCACCCGGCGGGACTCGTCCGGAAACACCATATATTTT. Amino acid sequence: CATRRDSSGNTIYF.

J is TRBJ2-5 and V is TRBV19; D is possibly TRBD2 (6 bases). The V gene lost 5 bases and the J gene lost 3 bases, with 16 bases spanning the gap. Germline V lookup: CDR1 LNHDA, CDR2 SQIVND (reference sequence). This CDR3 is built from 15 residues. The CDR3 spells CASSPGAAGKETQYF. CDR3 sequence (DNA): TGTGCCAGTAGTCCGGGAGCCGCGGGGAAAGAGACCCAGTACTTC.

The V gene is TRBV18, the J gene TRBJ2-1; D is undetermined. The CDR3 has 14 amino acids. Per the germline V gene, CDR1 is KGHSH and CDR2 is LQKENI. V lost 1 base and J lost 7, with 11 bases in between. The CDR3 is CASSPRDDANEQFF. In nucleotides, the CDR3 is TGTGCCAGCTCACCACGCGATGATGCGAATGAGCAGTTCTTC.

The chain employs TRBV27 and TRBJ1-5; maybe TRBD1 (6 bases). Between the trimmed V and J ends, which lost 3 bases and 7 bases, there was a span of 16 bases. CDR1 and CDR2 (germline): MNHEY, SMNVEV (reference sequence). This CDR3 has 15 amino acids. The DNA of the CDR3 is TGTGCCAGCAGTTTTACGGGGGGCGGGGGACAGCCCCAGCATTTT. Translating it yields CASSFTGGGGQPQHF.

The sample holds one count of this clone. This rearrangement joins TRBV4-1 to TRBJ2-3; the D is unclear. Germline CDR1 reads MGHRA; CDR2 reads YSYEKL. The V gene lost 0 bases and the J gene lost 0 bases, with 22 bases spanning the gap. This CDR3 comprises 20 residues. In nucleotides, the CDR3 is TGCGCCAGCAGCCAAGAGCCCCCTGCTTCTTGGCCTTCTAGCACAGATACGCAGTATTTT. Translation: CASSQEPPASWPSSTDTQYF.

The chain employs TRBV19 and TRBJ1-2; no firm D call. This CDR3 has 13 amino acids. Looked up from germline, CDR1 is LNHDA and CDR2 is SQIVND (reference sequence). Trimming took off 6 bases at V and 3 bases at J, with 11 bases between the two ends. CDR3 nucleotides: TGTGCCAGTAGCCCAGACACGGACTATGGCTACACCTTC. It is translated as CASSPDTDYGYTF.

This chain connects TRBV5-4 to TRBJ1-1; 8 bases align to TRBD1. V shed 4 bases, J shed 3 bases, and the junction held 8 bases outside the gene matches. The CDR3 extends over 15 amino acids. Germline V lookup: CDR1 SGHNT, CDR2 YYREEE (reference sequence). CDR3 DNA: TGTGCCAGCAGCCTAGACAGGGGAGGACACACTGAAGCTTTCTTT. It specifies CASSLDRGGHTEAFF.

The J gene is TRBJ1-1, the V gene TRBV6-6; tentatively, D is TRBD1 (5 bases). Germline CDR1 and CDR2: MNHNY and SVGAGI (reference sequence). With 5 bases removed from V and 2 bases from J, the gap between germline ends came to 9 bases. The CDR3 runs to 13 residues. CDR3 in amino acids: CASSQRGNTEAFF. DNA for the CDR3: TGTGCCAGCAGTCAAAGGGGAAACACTGAAGCTTTCTTT.

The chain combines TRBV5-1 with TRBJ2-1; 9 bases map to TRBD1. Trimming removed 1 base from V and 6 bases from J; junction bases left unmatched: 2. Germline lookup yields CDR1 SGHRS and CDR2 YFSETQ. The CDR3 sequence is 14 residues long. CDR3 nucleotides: TGCGCCAGCAGCTTGTTGACAGGGGGCAATGAGCAGTTCTTC. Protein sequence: CASSLLTGGNEQFF.

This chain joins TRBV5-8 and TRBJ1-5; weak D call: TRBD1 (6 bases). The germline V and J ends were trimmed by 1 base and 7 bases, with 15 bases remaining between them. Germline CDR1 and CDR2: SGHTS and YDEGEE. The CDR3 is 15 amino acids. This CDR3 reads CASSLSSGGRQPQHF. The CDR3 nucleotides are TGTGCCAGCAGCTTGAGTTCGGGGGGCCGGCAGCCCCAGCATTTT.

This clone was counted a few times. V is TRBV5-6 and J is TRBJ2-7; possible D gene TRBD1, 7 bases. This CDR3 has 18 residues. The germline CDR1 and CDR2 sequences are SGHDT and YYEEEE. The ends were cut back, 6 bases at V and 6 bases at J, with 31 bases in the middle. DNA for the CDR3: TGTGCCAGCACCCAAGGAGGGGGCTATTTGGCCCCTTACGTCGAGCAGTACGTC. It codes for CASTQGGGYLAPYVEQYV.

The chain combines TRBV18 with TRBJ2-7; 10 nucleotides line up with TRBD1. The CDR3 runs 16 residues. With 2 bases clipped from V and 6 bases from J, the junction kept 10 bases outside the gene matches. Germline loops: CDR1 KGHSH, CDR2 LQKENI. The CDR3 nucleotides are TGTGCCAGCTCACCAGTCAGGGCGGGGGACAGGGGCGAGCAGTACGTC. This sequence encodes CASSPVRAGDRGEQYV.

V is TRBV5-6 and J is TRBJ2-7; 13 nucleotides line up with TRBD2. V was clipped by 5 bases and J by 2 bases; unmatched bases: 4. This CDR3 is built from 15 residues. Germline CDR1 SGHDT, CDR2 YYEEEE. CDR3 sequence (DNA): TGTGCCAGCAGGGGGGGGACTAGCGGGACCTACGAGCAGTACGTC. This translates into CASRGGTSGTYEQYV.

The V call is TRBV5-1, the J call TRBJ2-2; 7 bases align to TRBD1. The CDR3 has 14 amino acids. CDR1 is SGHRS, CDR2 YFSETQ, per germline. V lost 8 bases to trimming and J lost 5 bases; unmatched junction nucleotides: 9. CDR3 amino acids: CASRTGRGTGELFF. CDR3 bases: TGCGCCAGTAGGACAGGTCGCGGGACCGGGGAGCTGTTTTTT.

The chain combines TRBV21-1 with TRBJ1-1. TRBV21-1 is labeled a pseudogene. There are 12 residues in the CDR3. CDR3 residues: CASSGRRGMAFF. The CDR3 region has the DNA TGTGCCAGCAGCGGGAGGCGGGGGATGGCTTTCTTT.

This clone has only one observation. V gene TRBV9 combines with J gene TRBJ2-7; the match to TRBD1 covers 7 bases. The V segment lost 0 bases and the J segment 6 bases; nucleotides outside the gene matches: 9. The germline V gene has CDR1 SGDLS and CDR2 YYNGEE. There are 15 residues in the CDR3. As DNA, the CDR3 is TGTGCCAGCAGCGTAGAAGGGGGCAGGCAGGGCGAGCAGTACGTC. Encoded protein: CASSVEGGRQGEQYV.

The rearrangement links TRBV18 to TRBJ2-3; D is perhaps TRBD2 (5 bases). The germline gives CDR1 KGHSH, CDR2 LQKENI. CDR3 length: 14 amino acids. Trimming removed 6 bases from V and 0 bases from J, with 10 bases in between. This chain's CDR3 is CASSGGRSTDTQYF. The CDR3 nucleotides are TGTGCCAGCTCCGGAGGACGGAGCACAGATACGCAGTATTTT.

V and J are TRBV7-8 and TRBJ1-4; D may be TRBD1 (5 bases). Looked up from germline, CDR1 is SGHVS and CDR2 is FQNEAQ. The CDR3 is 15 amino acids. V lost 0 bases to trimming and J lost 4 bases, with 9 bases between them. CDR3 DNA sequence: TGTGCCAGCAGCTTAGCGCTGGGGCGTAATGAAAAACTGTTTTTT. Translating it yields CASSLALGRNEKLFF.

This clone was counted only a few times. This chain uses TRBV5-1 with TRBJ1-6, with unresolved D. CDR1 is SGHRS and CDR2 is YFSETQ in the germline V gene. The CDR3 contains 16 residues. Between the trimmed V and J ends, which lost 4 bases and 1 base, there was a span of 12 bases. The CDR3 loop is CASSGGELSYNSPLHF. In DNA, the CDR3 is TGCGCCAGCAGCGGTGGGGAGCTTTCCTATAATTCACCCCTCCACTTT.